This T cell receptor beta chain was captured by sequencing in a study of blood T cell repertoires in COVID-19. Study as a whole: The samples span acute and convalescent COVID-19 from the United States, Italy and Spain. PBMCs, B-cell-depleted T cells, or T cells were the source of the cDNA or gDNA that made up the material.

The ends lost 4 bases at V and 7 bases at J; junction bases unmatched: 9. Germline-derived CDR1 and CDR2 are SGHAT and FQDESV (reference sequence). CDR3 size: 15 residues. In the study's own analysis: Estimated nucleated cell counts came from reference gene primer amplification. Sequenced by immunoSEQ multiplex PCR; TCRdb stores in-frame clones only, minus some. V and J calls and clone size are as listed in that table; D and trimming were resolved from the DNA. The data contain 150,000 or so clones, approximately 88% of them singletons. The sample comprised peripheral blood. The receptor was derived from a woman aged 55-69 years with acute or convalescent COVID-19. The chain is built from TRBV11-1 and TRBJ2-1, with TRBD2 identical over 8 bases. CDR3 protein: CASSYGTRGWNEQFF. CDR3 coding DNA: TGTGCCAGCAGCTACGGGACTAGGGGATGGAATGAGCAGTTCTTC.